Following are 25 T cell receptor beta chains from one sample sequenced in a study of T cell repertoires in cytomegalovirus infection. TCRdb passed the reads through MiXCR, listing each CDR3 protein once. The sample lists about 180,000 distinct CDR3 sequences, roughly 14% occurring once. Input material: PBMCs. The receptors derive from a human donor in good health (CMV status not recorded). Some clones in this sample may be carry-over from other donors' samples.

The genes are TRBV6-2 or TRBV6-3 and TRBJ2-7; possibly TRBD2 for D (7 bases). Germline-derived CDR1 and CDR2 are MNHEY and SVGEGT. CDR3 size: 16 residues. The V gene lost 6 bases and the J gene lost 1 base, with 19 bases spanning the gap. The CDR3 DNA reads TGTGCCAGCAGACCCCAGGGGCGGGAGTGGTCCTACGAGCAGTACTTC. Its protein product is CASRPQGREWSYEQYF.

The rearrangement links TRBV5-4 to TRBJ2-1; 8 bases align to TRBD2. Germline V gives CDR1 SGHNT, CDR2 YYREEE (reference sequence). V lost 5 bases and J lost 2; bases outside the gene matches: 9. This CDR3 region has 16 residues. The CDR3 nucleotides are TGTGCCAGCAGTTCTGCATCAGCGGGGGCCTACAATGAGCAGTTCTTC. Protein sequence: CASSSASAGAYNEQFF.

The gene calls are TRBV29-1 and TRBJ2-1; possibly TRBD2 for D (5 bases). The CDR3 consists of 13 residues. The germline V and J ends were trimmed by 4 bases and 5 bases, with 12 bases remaining between them. CDR1 and CDR2 (germline): SQVTM, ANQGSEA. The CDR3 protein is CSVAGSWNNEQFF. The CDR3 coding sequence is TGCAGCGTTGCGGGGAGTTGGAACAATGAGCAGTTCTTC.

This clonotype appeared many times. The gene calls are TRBV7-3 and TRBJ2-3; TRBD1 might be the D (5 bases). The CDR3 has 16 residues. Between the trimmed V and J ends, which lost 5 bases and 3 bases, there was a span of 18 bases. In germline, CDR1 is SGHTA, CDR2 FQGTGA. As DNA, the CDR3 is TGTGCCAGCAGCCCCCGGACACCTTCAGGGACAGATACGCAGTATTTT. As protein: CASSPRTPSGTDTQYF. The entire variable domain, with the rest obtained from reference TRBV7-3 and TRBJ2-3, is as follows: GAGVSQTPSNKVTEKGKYVELRCDPISGHTALYWYRQSLGQGPEFLIYFQGTGAADDSGLPNDRFFAVRPEGSVSTLKIQRTERGDSAVYLCASSPRTPSGTDTQYFGPGTRLTVL.

The V gene is TRBV10-3, the J gene TRBJ2-5; tentatively, D is TRBD2 (6 bases). The V and J ends lost 11 bases and 0 bases respectively, with 10 bases between them. The CDR3 is 12 amino acids. Germline-derived CDR1 and CDR2 are ENHRY and SYGVKD. The CDR3 spells CAVAGYQETQYF. CDR3 sequence (DNA): TGTGCCGTCGCGGGGTACCAAGAGACCCAGTACTTC.

This clonotype appeared many times. The chain links TRBV4-1 to TRBJ1-1; D is undetermined. Trimming shortened V by 1 base and J by 0 bases, and 3 bases separated the two germline ends. The germline V gene has CDR1 MGHRA and CDR2 YSYEKL. The CDR3 totals 13 residues. As DNA, the CDR3 is TGCGCCAGCAGCCAAGTGGTGAACACTGAAGCTTTCTTT. Translating it yields CASSQVVNTEAFF.

The V call is TRBV20-1, the J call TRBJ2-6; TRBD1 is a possible D gene (6 bases). Trimming left V 3 bases short and J 4 bases short, with 10 bases between. CDR1 is DFQATT, CDR2 SNEGSKA, per germline (reference sequence). The CDR3 is 14 amino acids. CDR3 amino acids: CSASGQSGANVLTF. In nucleotides, the CDR3 is TGCAGTGCTAGTGGACAGTCCGGGGCCAACGTCCTGACTTTC.

This chain links TRBV5-6 with TRBJ2-1, with TRBD1 matching over 9 bases. Germline assignment: CDR1 SGHDT and CDR2 YYEEEE. The CDR3 length is 14 residues. The ends lost 4 bases at V and 9 bases at J; junction bases unmatched: 8. The CDR3 DNA reads TGTGCCAGCAGCCTCGGGACAGGGAGTCGTGAGCAGTTCTTC. This encodes CASSLGTGSREQFF.

The chain couples TRBV7-6 to TRBJ1-2; TRBD1 agrees at 9 bases. This CDR3 has 14 residues. CDR1 and CDR2 from the germline V gene are SGHVS and FNYEAQ. After removal of 5 bases from V and 4 bases from J, the junction contained 5 bases not matched to a gene. The CDR3: CASSQQGAGYGYTF. CDR3 bases: TGTGCCAGCAGCCAACAGGGGGCGGGCTATGGCTACACCTTC.

This chain uses TRBV28 with TRBJ2-7; no clear D. CDR1 and CDR2 from the germline V gene are MDHEN and SYDVKM. Between the trimmed V and J ends, which lost 2 bases and 3 bases, there was a span of 11 bases. This CDR3 is 14 amino acids long. CDR3 region: CASSLGYLFYEQYF. In DNA, the CDR3 is TGTGCCAGCAGTTTAGGCTACCTTTTCTACGAGCAGTACTTC.

On this clonotype itself: A read error may be the cause here, since a much bigger clone is one base away. The chain has TRBV28 and TRBJ1-5; 7 bases are shared with TRBD1. The CDR3 loop spans 14 amino acids. Germline lookup yields CDR1 MDHEN and CDR2 SYDVKM. The CDR3 nucleotides read TGTGCCAGCAGCCTGACAGGGATCAATCAGCCCCAGCAGTTT. It specifies CASSLTGINQPQQF. Filled out from reference TRBV28 and TRBJ1-5, the complete variable domain reads DVKVTQSSRYLVKRTGEKVFLECVQDMDHENMFWYRQDPGLGLRLIYFSYDVKMKEKGDIPEGYSVSREKKERFSLILESASTNQTSMYLCASSLTGINQPQQFGDGTRLSIL.

The chain joins TRBV4-3 to TRBJ2-4, with TRBD2 as a possible D gene (6 bases). The germline V gene has CDR1 LGHNA and CDR2 YSLEER. With 2 bases removed from V and 7 bases from J, the gap between germline ends came to 18 bases. The CDR3 sequence is 16 residues long. The CDR3 is CASSQNFRGGLNIQYF. The CDR3 coding sequence is TGCGCCAGCAGCCAAAACTTCCGGGGAGGATTGAACATTCAGTACTTC.

This clonotype has a count of ten or more. V usage is TRBV7-2 and J usage is TRBJ2-7; 10 bases map to TRBD2. Trimming cost V 3 bases and J 5 bases; bases outside gene matches: 4. Germline V lookup: CDR1 SGHTA, CDR2 FQGNSA. The CDR3 has 14 residues. CDR3 sequence: CASSFKREGHEQYF. The DNA of the CDR3 is TGTGCCAGCAGCTTCAAGCGGGAGGGCCACGAGCAGTACTTC.

V and J are TRBV28 and TRBJ1-4; 7 bases align to TRBD1. Germline CDR1 is MDHEN and CDR2 is SYDVKM. The V segment lost 5 bases and the J segment 6 bases; nucleotides outside the gene matches: 3. The length of the CDR3 is 13 residues. CDR3 sequence: CASSKTGDEKLFF. In DNA form, the CDR3 reads TGTGCCAGCAGTAAAACAGGGGATGAAAAACTGTTTTTT.

This clonotype was detected a few times. The rearrangement links TRBV5-1 to TRBJ1-1; D gene ambiguous. The CDR3 consists of 14 residues. Deletions cut 2 bases from V and 1 base from J, with 9 bases between. CDR1 and CDR2 (germline): SGHRS, YFSETQ. CDR3 residues: CASSFHHTNTEAFF. The CDR3 DNA reads as TGCGCCAGCAGCTTCCATCATACGAACACTGAAGCTTTCTTT.

This clonotype was detected only a few times. Relative to the germline gene, one junction end is altered; a read error may explain this. The V call is TRBV29-1, the J call TRBJ2-7, with 10 nucleotides matching TRBD1. The CDR3 extends over 14 amino acids. Germline CDR1 SQVTM, CDR2 ANQGSEA. CDR3: CSVEGTGATDEQYF. The CDR3 DNA sequence: TGCAGCGTCGAAGGGACAGGGGCGACCGACGAGCAGTACTTC.

The V call is TRBV12-5, the J call TRBJ2-1; D gene uncertain. V was shortened by 4 bases and J by 1 base, with 5 bases between the two germline ends. CDR1 and CDR2 (germline): LGHNT, FRNRAP. This CDR3 is 13 amino acids long. In DNA, the CDR3 is TGTGCTAGTGGTTGGGGATCCTACAATGAGCAGTTCTTC. Its protein product is CASGWGSYNEQFF. Based on the CDR3 plus reference TRBV12-5 and TRBJ2-1, the full variable domain is DARVTQTPRHKVTEMGQEVTMRCQPILGHNTVFWYRQTMMQGLELLAYFRNRAPLDDSGMPKDRFSAEMPDATLATLKIQPSEPRDSAVYFCASGWGSYNEQFFGPGTRLTVL.

This rearrangement joins TRBV20-1 to TRBJ2-1, with D maybe TRBD1 (6 bases). CDR3 length: 15 amino acids. Germline V CDR1 and CDR2: DFQATT, SNEGSKA (reference sequence). Trimming took off 2 bases at V and 7 bases at J, with 18 bases between the two ends. The CDR3 loop is CSARRLVWGQNEQFF. The CDR3 DNA reads as TGCAGTGCTAGAAGGCTGGTCTGGGGGCAGAATGAGCAGTTCTTC.

This clonotype was recorded many times. J is TRBJ2-7 and V is TRBV7-9; perhaps TRBD1 as D (7 bases). Trimming took 8 bases from V and 4 from J, leaving 15 bases between them. Looked up from germline, CDR1 is SEHNR and CDR2 is FQNEAQ (reference sequence). CDR3 size: 13 residues. The CDR3 sequence is CASRPGGRYEQYF. The CDR3 DNA is TGTGCCAGCCGCCCAGGGGGGCGGTACGAGCAGTACTTC.

This clonotype occurred a few times. The chain has TRBV28 and TRBJ1-2; TRBD1 is a possible D gene (5 bases). The CDR3 length is 15 residues. The V end was cut by 6 bases, the J end by 3 bases, with 17 bases between. CDR1 and CDR2 (germline): MDHEN, SYDVKM. In DNA form, the CDR3 reads TGTGCCAGCAGCTGGCCTGCTCCGGGGCACTATGGCTACACCTTC. Translating gives CASSWPAPGHYGYTF.

Many counts were recorded for this clonotype. V and J are TRBV7-2 and TRBJ2-7; the match to TRBD2 covers 12 bases. This CDR3 comprises 16 residues. Germline-derived CDR1 and CDR2 are SGHTA and FQGNSA. The trim removed 1 base at V and 2 bases at J, leaving 3 bases unmatched. CDR3 bases: TGTGCCAGCAGCTTAGGCCTAGCGGGAGGGACCTACGAGCAGTACTTC. The encoded protein is CASSLGLAGGTYEQYF.

This clonotype was picked up many times. The chain combines TRBV7-2 with TRBJ1-2, with TRBD1 identical over 8 bases. Trimming took 0 bases from V and 3 from J; bases not matched to a gene: 6. Looked up from germline, CDR1 is SGHTA and CDR2 is FQGNSA. The CDR3 is 16 amino acids. The CDR3 nucleotides read TGTGCCAGCAGCTTAGCGGCAGGGGGCGCCCACTATGGCTACACCTTC. Protein: CASSLAAGGAHYGYTF.

This clonotype was observed at least ten times. The chain combines TRBV7-6 with TRBJ1-5; D unclear. CDR3 length: 15 amino acids. Germline values: CDR1 SGHVS, CDR2 FNYEAQ. Trimming shortened V by 1 base and J by 1 base, and 8 bases separated the two germline ends. Here the CDR3 DNA reads TGTGCCAGCAGCTTAGATGCAGCAAGCAATCAGCCCCAGCATTTT. This encodes CASSLDAASNQPQHF.

The sample holds one count of this clonotype. This may stem from a read error, because a much larger clone lies one nucleotide away. The CDR3 sequence: CASSSDLQDNQPQLF. The CDR3 nucleotides are TGTGCCAGCAGCTCAGACTTACAGGACAATCAGCCCCAGCTTTTT. The gene calls are TRBV7-9 and TRBJ1-5; TRBD1 is a possible D gene (5 bases). There are 15 residues in the CDR3. CDR1 and CDR2 (germline): SEHNR, FQNEAQ (reference sequence). The full variable domain, rest sourced from reference TRBV7-9 and TRBJ1-5, is DTGVSQNPRHKITKRGQNVTFRCDPISEHNRLYWYRQTLGQGPEFLTYFQNEAQLEKSRLLSDRFSAERPKGSFSTLEIQRTEQGDSAMYLCASSSDLQDNQPQLFGDGTRLSIL.

This clonotype was seen repeatedly, ten times or more. This chain connects TRBV12-3 or TRBV12-4 to TRBJ1-2, with no clear D. V was pared by 6 bases and J by 2 bases, with 10 bases between. The CDR3 runs 13 residues. The CDR3: CASSLGRNYGYTF. CDR3 bases: TGTGCCAGCAGCCTAGGGCGGAACTATGGCTACACCTTC.